This T cell receptor (beta chain) is drawn from a study of shared clonotypes between healthy human individuals. Study-wide background: Each donor's CD4 naive and CD4 memory cells filled three plates apiece, CD8 naive two, and CD8 memory one.

This clone was seen only once. No antigen is known for it. This CDR3 spans 18 amino acids. Findings and caveats of the study: There were few donors, and this limited the genetic and exposure-history diversity represented.

Sequencing was performed with immunoSEQ multiplex PCR; in TCRdb, only in-frame clones are kept and a portion is missing. The repertoire holds around 940,000 clones, 76% seen once, with about 1.5% in the top ten. V gene TRBV1 combines with J gene TRBJ2-7; TRBD2 reflects the table's D call only, with no check against the DNA. TRBV1 is assigned pseudogene status. Sample: memory CD4+ T cells sorted from blood. Regarding subset: CD45RA-negative fraction. The TCR was taken from a man between 18 and 35 years old in good health. CDR3 protein: CTSSHGGLAGGSSYEQYF. The CDR3 DNA is TGCACCAGCAGCCATGGGGGACTAGCGGGGGGCAGCTCCTACGAGCAGTACTTC.